These 2 T cell receptor beta chains came from one sample sequenced in a study of response to subunit inactivated influenza vaccine. TCRdb independently ran MiXCR on the RT-PCR reads; one entry per CDR3 protein. The table records more than 700,000 distinct CDR3 sequences, roughly 20% of them present only once. Here the sequenced sample was PBMCs from blood, taken 4 to 6 days after vaccination. The receptor source for this set is a man aged 50 or older who received an inactivated influenza vaccine.

V and J are TRBV9 and TRBJ1-1; the D is unclear. V shed 4 bases and J shed 5 bases, with 15 bases lying between them. The CDR3 is 14 residues long. Germline V lookup: CDR1 SGDLS, CDR2 YYNGEE. DNA of the CDR3: TGTGCCAGCAGCACGTCAAGCCTTGGGACTGAAGCTTTCTTT. This sequence encodes CASSTSSLGTEAFF.

The chain links TRBV20-1 to TRBJ2-1; TRBD2 matches at 11 bases. The J segment lost 1 base and the V segment lost 4 bases, leaving 6 bases of the junction unmatched. Germline CDR1 is DFQATT and CDR2 is SNEGSKA (reference sequence). The CDR3 spans 16 residues. The CDR3 spells CSANTGTSGSYNEQFF. The CDR3 nucleotides read TGCAGTGCTAATACCGGGACTAGCGGTTCCTACAATGAGCAGTTCTTC.